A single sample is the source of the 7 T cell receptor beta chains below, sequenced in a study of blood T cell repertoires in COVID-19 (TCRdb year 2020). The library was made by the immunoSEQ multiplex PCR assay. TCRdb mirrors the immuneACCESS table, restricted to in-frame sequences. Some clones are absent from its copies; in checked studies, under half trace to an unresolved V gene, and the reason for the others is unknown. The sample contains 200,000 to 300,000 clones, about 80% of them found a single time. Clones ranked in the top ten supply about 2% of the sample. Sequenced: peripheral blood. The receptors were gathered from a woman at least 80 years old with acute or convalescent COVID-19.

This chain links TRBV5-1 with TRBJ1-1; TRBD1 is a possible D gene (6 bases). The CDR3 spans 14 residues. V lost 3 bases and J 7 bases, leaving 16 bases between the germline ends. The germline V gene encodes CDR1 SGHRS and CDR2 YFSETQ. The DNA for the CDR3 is TGCGCCAGCAGCTCAGGACAGACGTTTAATGAAGCTTTCTTT. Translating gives CASSSGQTFNEAFF.

The CDR3 bases are TGTGCCAGCAGTGACCCTAGGCTAGCGGGCTCCTACGAGCAGTACTTC. This sequence encodes CASSDPRLAGSYEQYF. This sequence joins TRBV6-4 and TRBJ2-7; 8 bases agree with TRBD2. CDR1 MRHNA and CDR2 SNTAGT come from the germline V gene. This CDR3 is 16 amino acids long. The V segment lost 2 bases and the J segment 0 bases; nucleotides outside the gene matches: 6.

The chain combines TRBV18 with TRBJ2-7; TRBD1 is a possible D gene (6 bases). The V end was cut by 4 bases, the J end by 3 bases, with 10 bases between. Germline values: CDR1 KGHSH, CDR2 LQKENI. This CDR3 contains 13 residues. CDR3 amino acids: CASSQRQVYEQYF. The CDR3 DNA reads TGTGCCAGCTCACAGAGACAGGTCTACGAGCAGTACTTC.

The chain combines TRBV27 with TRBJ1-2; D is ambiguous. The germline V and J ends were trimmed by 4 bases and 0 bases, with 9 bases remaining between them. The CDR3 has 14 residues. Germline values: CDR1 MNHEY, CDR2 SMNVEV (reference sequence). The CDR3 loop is CASSSAQSNYGYTF. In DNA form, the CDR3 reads TGTGCCAGCAGTTCCGCCCAGTCTAACTATGGCTACACCTTC.

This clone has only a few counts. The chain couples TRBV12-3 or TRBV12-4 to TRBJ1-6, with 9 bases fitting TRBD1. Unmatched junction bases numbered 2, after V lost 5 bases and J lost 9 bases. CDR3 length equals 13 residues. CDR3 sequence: CASSRDRVSPLHF. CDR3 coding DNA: TGTGCCAGCAGTCGGGACAGGGTTTCACCCCTCCACTTT.

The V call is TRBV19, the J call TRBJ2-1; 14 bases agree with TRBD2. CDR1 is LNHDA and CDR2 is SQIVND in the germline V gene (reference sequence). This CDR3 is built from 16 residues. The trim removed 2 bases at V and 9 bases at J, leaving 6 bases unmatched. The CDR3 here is CASSIKSGLAGGEQFF. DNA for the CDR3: TGTGCCAGTAGTATAAAGTCCGGACTAGCGGGAGGTGAGCAGTTCTTC.

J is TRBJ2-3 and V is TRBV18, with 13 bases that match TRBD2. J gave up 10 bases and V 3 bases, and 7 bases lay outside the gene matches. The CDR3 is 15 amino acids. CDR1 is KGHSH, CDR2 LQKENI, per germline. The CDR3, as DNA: TGTGCCAGCTCACCGGGGACTAGCGGGGTCTCCGCGCAGTATTTT. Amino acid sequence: CASSPGTSGVSAQYF.